These 22 T cell receptor beta chains share one sample of origin, sequenced in a study of T cell responses to AZD1222 COVID-19 vaccine. Method: immunoSEQ multiplex PCR; TCRdb's copy keeps in-frame clones and lacks some. The sample shows about 150,000 clones, 91% of them seen only once. The sequences come from peripheral blood, collected 28 days after the second AZD1222 dose. All receptors derive from an adult who received the AZD1222 COVID-19 vaccine.

The V gene is TRBV12-3 or TRBV12-4, the J gene TRBJ1-6, with D unclear. CDR3 length: 13 residues. The germline V and J ends were trimmed by 4 bases and 9 bases, with 10 bases remaining between them. CDR3 amino acids: CASSSTEGSPLHF. The CDR3 nucleotides read TGTGCCAGCAGTTCCACGGAGGGTTCACCCCTCCACTTT.

The genes are TRBV4-1 and TRBJ2-5, with 12 bases lining up with TRBD2. The V and J ends lost 4 bases and 2 bases, in that order; junction bases with no gene match: 5. Looked up from germline, CDR1 is MGHRA and CDR2 is YSYEKL. The CDR3 loop spans 16 amino acids. CDR3 sequence: CASSLRTSGVQETQYF. The DNA for the CDR3 is TGCGCCAGCAGCCTCCGGACTAGCGGGGTACAAGAGACCCAGTACTTC.

The chain recombines TRBV18 with TRBJ1-5; D unresolved. V was cut by 2 bases and J by 7 bases, with 12 bases left in between. CDR3 size: 14 residues. Germline loops: CDR1 KGHSH, CDR2 LQKENI. CDR3: CASSPGQKDQPQHF. CDR3 sequence (DNA): TGTGCCAGCTCACCAGGGCAGAAGGACCAGCCCCAGCATTTT.

The V gene is TRBV5-1, the J gene TRBJ2-5; 9 positions agree with TRBD2. The CDR3 spans 17 residues. Germline values: CDR1 SGHRS, CDR2 YFSETQ. The V and J ends lost 4 bases and 5 bases, in that order; junction bases with no gene match: 15. As DNA, the CDR3 is TGCGCCAGCAGCCCCTTAGCGGGAGTAGTGGGATGGGAGACCCAGTACTTC. Its protein product is CASSPLAGVVGWETQYF.

This chain links TRBV7-2 with TRBJ2-7; 8 positions match TRBD1. The V and J ends lost 4 bases and 6 bases, in that order; junction bases with no gene match: 8. The CDR3 spans 14 residues. Germline V gene sequence: CDR1 SGHTA, CDR2 FQGNSA. CDR3 protein: CASSWGTGSVEQYF. In DNA form, the CDR3 reads TGTGCCAGCAGCTGGGGGACAGGATCAGTCGAGCAGTACTTC.

CDR3 protein: CASSSGGQSNTGELFF. CDR3 bases: TGTGCCAGCAGCTCCGGAGGTCAGTCGAACACCGGGGAGCTGTTTTTT. The V gene is TRBV11-2, the J gene TRBJ2-2, with D possibly TRBD2 on 5 matching bases. Between the trimmed V and J ends, which lost 4 bases and 0 bases, there was a span of 12 bases. The length of the CDR3 is 16 residues. Germline V gene lookup returns CDR1 SGHAT and CDR2 FQNNGV.

The chain combines TRBV6-5 with TRBJ1-4, with TRBD1 identical over 7 bases. With V trimmed by 6 bases and J by 5 bases, 6 bases remained unmatched. The CDR3 is 14 amino acids. The germline V gene encodes CDR1 MNHEY and CDR2 SVGAGI. The CDR3 DNA is TGTGCCAGCAGCTCGACAGGGCTAAATGAAAAACTGTTTTTT. It is translated as CASSSTGLNEKLFF.

V and J are TRBV4-2 and TRBJ2-1; 7 bases fit TRBD1. The J segment lost 7 bases and the V segment lost 3 bases, leaving 6 bases of the junction unmatched. CDR3 length: 14 residues. Germline-derived CDR1 and CDR2 are LGHNA and YNFKEQ. Written as DNA, the CDR3 is TGTGCCAGCAGCCAGGAGACAGGGAGTAATGAGCAGTTCTTC. Translation gives CASSQETGSNEQFF.

Of note for this clone: The germline gene is not matched at one end of the junction; a read error may be the cause. The chain couples TRBV5-8 to TRBJ1-1; a possible D gene is TRBD1 (6 bases). The CDR3 extends over 17 amino acids. Germline assignment: CDR1 SGHTS and CDR2 YDEGEE. The CDR3 DNA sequence: TGTGCCAGCAGCCGCCGGATTGGGGACACCCTACCCGCTGAGGCTTTCTTT. Translated: CASSRRIGDTLPAEAFF.

The CDR3 region is CASSPYASSYEQYF. CDR3 sequence (DNA): TGCGCCAGCAGCCCGTACGCGAGCTCCTACGAGCAGTACTTC. The chain joins TRBV5-1 to TRBJ2-7, with D unresolved. V was pared by 4 bases and J by 0 bases, with 11 bases between. The length of the CDR3 is 14 residues. The germline gives CDR1 SGHRS, CDR2 YFSETQ.

The J gene is TRBJ1-1, the V gene TRBV19; a weak D match, TRBD1 (5 bases). The CDR3 consists of 15 residues. V lost 7 bases and J lost 1, with 16 bases in between. In germline, CDR1 is LNHDA, CDR2 SQIVND (reference sequence). The CDR3 region is CASKGDQGRNTEAFF. DNA for the CDR3: TGTGCCAGTAAAGGGGACCAGGGTCGGAACACTGAAGCTTTCTTT.

This clone has only one observation. The V gene is TRBV19, the J gene TRBJ2-3; D not certain. The germline V gene encodes CDR1 LNHDA and CDR2 SQIVND (reference sequence). The CDR3 runs 19 residues. V lost 6 bases and J 0 bases, leaving 25 bases between the germline ends. Written as DNA, the CDR3 is TGTGCCAGTAGCGTGCGCTCTTCTTCCTCCAAATCTAGCACAGATACGCAGTATTTT. Residues: CASSVRSSSSKSSTDTQYF.

The chain's CDR3 is CAWSVKAGVYGYTF. The CDR3 DNA reads TGTGCCTGGAGCGTGAAGGCAGGAGTCTATGGCTACACCTTC. V usage is TRBV30 and J usage is TRBJ1-2, with D uncertain. The CDR3 runs 14 residues. The V end was cut by 3 bases, the J end by 4 bases, with 15 bases between. Germline V gene sequence: CDR1 GTSNPN, CDR2 SVGIG (reference sequence).

V gene TRBV2 combines with J gene TRBJ2-2, with 7 bases matching TRBD2. The ends lost 8 bases at V and 6 bases at J; junction bases unmatched: 12. This CDR3 comprises 15 residues. Germline V gives CDR1 SNHLY, CDR2 FYNNEI. CDR3 DNA: TGTGCCAGCCACCCCGCGGGGGTTGGCGCCGGGGAGCTGTTTTTT. This translates into CASHPAGVGAGELFF.

The rearrangement joins TRBV2 to TRBJ1-1; 7 positions agree with TRBD1. The V segment lost 5 bases and the J segment 5 bases; nucleotides outside the gene matches: 5. CDR3 size: 13 residues. CDR1 is SNHLY, CDR2 FYNNEI, per germline. CDR3 DNA sequence: TGTGCCAGCAGTTCAGGGGGAGGGACTGAAGCTTTCTTT. Amino acids: CASSSGGGTEAFF.

The chain has TRBV9 and TRBJ2-5; 8 bases align to TRBD2. Germline loops: CDR1 SGDLS, CDR2 YYNGEE. CDR3 length: 15 residues. Unmatched junction bases numbered 1, after V lost 0 bases and J lost 0 bases. CDR3 residues: CASSVELADQETQYF. CDR3 nucleotide sequence: TGTGCCAGCAGCGTAGAACTAGCGGACCAAGAGACCCAGTACTTC.

The V gene is TRBV7-2, the J gene TRBJ2-3; 10 nucleotides agree with TRBD2. V was clipped by 3 bases and J by 2 bases; unmatched bases: 2. The CDR3 spans 15 residues. Per germline, CDR1 SGHTA and CDR2 FQGNSA. CDR3 coding DNA: TGTGCCAGCAGCTTGAGCGGGGGGGACACAGATACGCAGTATTTT. Translated: CASSLSGGDTDTQYF.

The rearrangement uses TRBV28 and TRBJ2-1; D is uncertain. V lost 3 bases and J lost 2, with 8 bases in between. This CDR3 region has 14 residues. Germline CDR1 MDHEN, CDR2 SYDVKM. CDR3 sequence: CASSFFGTYNEQFF. The CDR3 region has the DNA TGTGCCAGCAGTTTTTTCGGTACCTACAATGAGCAGTTCTTC.

V is TRBV6-5 and J is TRBJ2-7, with a tentative D call TRBD2 (6 bases). CDR3 length: 12 residues. The germline V gene has CDR1 MNHEY and CDR2 SVGAGI. V was shortened by 5 bases and J by 3 bases, with 8 bases between the two germline ends. The CDR3: CASSPGGYEQYF. CDR3 DNA sequence: TGTGCCAGCAGTCCCGGGGGCTACGAGCAGTACTTC.

The rearrangement uses TRBV27 and TRBJ1-1; no firm D call. Trimming took off 6 bases at V and 1 base at J, with 6 bases between the two ends. CDR3 length equals 12 residues. The germline CDR1 and CDR2 sequences are MNHEY and SMNVEV (reference sequence). CDR3 protein: CASRQTNTEAFF. The CDR3 nucleotides are TGTGCCAGCAGACAGACGAACACTGAAGCTTTCTTT.

The chain links TRBV6-5 to TRBJ1-1; tentatively, D is TRBD1 (5 bases). Trimming cost V 5 bases and J 0 bases, with 13 bases left between them. Germline V gene data show CDR1 as MNHEY and CDR2 as SVGAGI. This CDR3 is 15 amino acids long. The CDR3 nucleotides read TGTGCCAGCAGTAACCAGGGACGGATGAACACTGAAGCTTTCTTT. Translated, it gives CASSNQGRMNTEAFF.

Points on this clone: The germline gene is not matched at one end of the junction; a read error may be the cause. V usage is TRBV19 and J usage is TRBJ2-2; 7 positions agree with TRBD1. Germline CDR1 is LNHDA and CDR2 is SQIVND (reference sequence). CDR3 length: 12 residues. The CDR3 protein is CASRDSTGKLFF. In nucleotides, the CDR3 is TGTGCCAGCCGGGACAGCACCGGGAAGCTGTTTTTT.